This is a list of T cell receptor beta chains from one sample in a study of CD8+ T cells in alopecia areata. Clones were sequenced by immunoSEQ multiplex PCR, and TCRdb holds only the in-frame ones, with some missing. The profile shows about 120,000 clones, about 50% of them singletons. This material consisted of CD4+ T cells sorted from blood, taken at week 4, from a patient treated with tofacitinib. The receptors originated from a human donor with alopecia areata. Both conserved end residues are part of each CDR3. A D gene is named only where the DNA matches it firmly. Expanded clones get a size class; other rows say once, few or many, or leave the size out.

>few|TRBJ2-1|.|TRBV11-1
CASSLGRSNEQFF
TGTGCCAGCAGCTTAGGTAGATCCAATGAGCAGTTCTTC
>few|TRBJ1-5|.|TRBV18
CASSPNHNQPQHF
TGTGCCAGCTCACCTAATCACAATCAGCCCCAGCATTTT
>.|TRBJ1-1|TRBD1|TRBV4-1
CASSQGQGARLNTEAFF
TGCGCCAGCAGCCAGGGACAGGGTGCTAGGTTGAACACTGAAGCTTTCTTT
>.|TRBJ2-7|TRBD1|TRBV6-5
CASSPIDRGHEQYF
TGTGCCAGCAGTCCGATAGACAGGGGGCATGAGCAGTACTTC
>.|TRBJ1-2|TRBD1|TRBV4-1
CASSTPGQVYGYTF
TGCGCCAGCAGTACCCCAGGACAGGTCTATGGCTACACCTTC
>.|TRBJ1-1|.|TRBV18
CASSPPGAGENTEAFF
TGTGCCAGCTCACCACCGGGCGCAGGGGAGAACACTGAAGCTTTCTTT
>few|TRBJ2-2|.|TRBV28
CASSFGRLNTGELFF
TGTGCCAGCAGTTTTGGCAGGCTTAACACCGGGGAGCTGTTTTTT
>.|TRBJ2-3|TRBD1|TRBV7-6
CASSVIRGLTDTQYF
TGTGCCAGCAGCGTAATTAGGGGGCTAACAGATACGCAGTATTTT
>.|TRBJ2-3|.|TRBV18
CASSPVERSNTDTQYF
TGTGCCAGCTCACCAGTCGAACGGAGCAACACAGATACGCAGTATTTT
>.|TRBJ2-2|.|TRBV5-4
CASSRTVTNTGELFF
TGTGCCAGCAGCCGGACAGTTACGAACACCGGGGAGCTGTTTTTT
>few|TRBJ2-6|.|TRBV29-1
CSVAASGANVLTF
TGCAGCGTCGCAGCCTCTGGGGCCAACGTCCTGACTTTC
>many|TRBJ1-5|.|TRBV7-3
CASSLTWSWRDQPQHF
TGTGCCAGCAGCTTAACGTGGTCCTGGAGGGATCAGCCCCAGCATTTT
>.|TRBJ2-5|.|TRBV5-5
CASSVLGTQYF
TGTGCCAGCAGCGTATTAGGGACCCAGTACTTC
>.|TRBJ1-5|.|TRBV19
CASSTLMRSNQPQHF
TGTGCCAGTAGTACCCTCATGAGGAGCAATCAGCCCCAGCATTTT
>.|TRBJ1-2|.|TRBV15
CATSRGGVTANYGYTF
TGTGCCACCAGCAGAGGGGGGGTCACAGCTAACTATGGCTACACCTTC
>.|TRBJ2-1|.|TRBV9
CASSSWGEIREQFF
TGTGCCAGCAGCTCCTGGGGGGAGATCAGAGAGCAGTTCTTC
>few|TRBJ2-2|.|TRBV19
CASKTGSHTGELFF
TGTGCCAGTAAGACAGGCTCACACACCGGGGAGCTGTTTTTT
>many|TRBJ2-7|TRBD2|TRBV6-5
CASSLGLAGEQYF
TGTGCCAGCAGCCTCGGACTAGCGGGCGAGCAGTACTTC
>few|TRBJ2-2|.|TRBV27
CASRRQSDTGELFF
TGTGCCAGCCGTCGACAGAGTGACACCGGGGAGCTGTTTTTT
>.|TRBJ1-2|.|TRBV30
CAWSSRVATLNYGYTF
TGTGCCTGGAGTTCCCGGGTGGCGACCCTTAACTATGGCTACACCTTC
>.|TRBJ2-2|.|TRBV30
CAWSVSNGELFF
TGTGCCTGGAGCGTATCCAACGGGGAGCTGTTTTTT
>.|TRBJ2-7|.|TRBV5-1
CASSATGEGEQYF
TGCGCCAGCAGCGCGACAGGGGAGGGCGAGCAGTACTTC
>.|TRBJ1-5|.|TRBV29-1
CSATDSSNQPQHF
TGCAGCGCCACAGATTCTAGCAATCAGCCCCAGCATTTT
>few|TRBJ2-7|TRBD1|TRBV7-2
CASSPQGGRASYEQYF
TGTGCCAGCAGCCCACAGGGGGGCAGGGCGTCCTACGAGCAGTACTTC
>few|TRBJ1-4|.|TRBV7-9
CASTPMGDNEKLFF
TGTGCCAGCACTCCAATGGGCGATAATGAAAAACTGTTTTTT
>.|TRBJ1-5|TRBD1|TRBV30
CAWGTGETFNQPQHF
TGTGCCTGGGGGACAGGAGAGACCTTCAATCAGCCCCAGCATTTT
>.|TRBJ1-1|.|TRBV29-1
CSVATIDKNTEAFF
TGCAGCGTCGCGACGATTGACAAGAACACTGAAGCTTTCTTT
>once|TRBJ2-7|TRBD2|TRBV29-1
CSVASSGDPYEQYF
TGCAGCGTTGCGTCAAGCGGGGACCCCTACGAGCAGTACTTC
>few|TRBJ2-1|TRBD1|TRBV19
CASSRTGNNEQFF
TGTGCCAGTAGTCGGACAGGGAACAATGAGCAGTTCTTC
>few|TRBJ2-5|.|TRBV30
CAWGAGWTQYF
TGTGCCTGGGGGGCAGGTTGGACCCAGTACTTC
>few|TRBJ1-1|.|TRBV13
CASSLDLWGYTEAFF
TGTGCCAGCAGCTTAGACCTTTGGGGGTACACTGAAGCTTTCTTT
>.|TRBJ1-2|.|TRBV7-9
CASSPQTLPYGYTF
TGTGCCAGCAGCCCTCAGACACTCCCCTATGGCTACACCTTC
>.|TRBJ1-2|.|TRBV18
CASSTPGTPYGYTF
TGTGCCAGCTCAACCCCAGGGACCCCTTATGGCTACACCTTC
>.|TRBJ2-5|.|TRBV5-1
CASSLVSGDLQETQYF
TGCGCCAGCAGCTTGGTCTCGGGAGATCTCCAAGAGACCCAGTACTTC
>few|TRBJ2-4|TRBD1|TRBV2
CASREPSGGARNIQYF
TGTGCCAGCAGGGAACCCTCAGGGGGCGCGAGGAACATTCAGTACTTC
>.|TRBJ2-5|.|TRBV30
CAWRFGGETQYF
TGTGCCTGGAGATTCGGGGGAGAGACCCAGTACTTC
>few|TRBJ1-3|.|TRBV18
CASSPEGFSGNTIYF
TGTGCCAGCTCACCAGAGGGGTTCTCTGGAAACACCATATATTTT
>once|TRBJ1-1|TRBD1|TRBV25-1
CASSQPGQKNTEAFF
TGTGCCAGCAGTCAACCGGGACAGAAGAACACTGAAGCTTTCTTT
>.|TRBJ2-6|TRBD1|TRBV15
CATSRDRDSSGANVLTF
TGTGCCACCAGCAGAGATCGGGACAGCTCTGGGGCCAACGTCCTGACTTTC
>.|TRBJ2-7|TRBD1|TRBV25-1
CASSDGTGGHEQYF
TGTGCCAGCAGTGATGGGACAGGGGGGCACGAGCAGTACTTC
>.|TRBJ2-3|TRBD2|TRBV29-1
CSGSGRLTDTQYF
TGCAGCGGAAGCGGGAGACTCACAGATACGCAGTATTTT
>.|TRBJ2-1|.|TRBV7-9
CASSLLLETNEQFF
TGTGCCAGCAGCTTACTGTTAGAAACCAATGAGCAGTTCTTC
>.|TRBJ2-2|TRBD2|TRBV29-1
CSVPWGLAGGTNTGELFF
TGCAGCGTCCCTTGGGGGCTAGCGGGAGGGACGAACACCGGGGAGCTGTTTTTT
>.|TRBJ1-3|.|TRBV29-1
CSVGLASGNTIYF
TGCAGCGTTGGGCTAGCCTCTGGAAACACCATATATTTT
>.|TRBJ2-1|TRBD2|TRBV7-2
CASSFVRTSGYNEQFF
TGTGCCAGCAGCTTCGTTCGTACTAGCGGCTACAATGAGCAGTTCTTC
>.|TRBJ1-2|.|TRBV9
CASSATGTNYGYTF
TGTGCCAGCAGCGCGACAGGTACTAACTATGGCTACACCTTC
>few|TRBJ1-1|.|TRBV7-9
CASSLEGGTEAFF
TGTGCCAGCAGCTTAGAAGGGGGCACTGAAGCTTTCTTT
>once|TRBJ2-1|.|TRBV9
CASQDRQNNEQFF
TGTGCCTCCCAGGACCGACAGAACAATGAGCAGTTCTTC